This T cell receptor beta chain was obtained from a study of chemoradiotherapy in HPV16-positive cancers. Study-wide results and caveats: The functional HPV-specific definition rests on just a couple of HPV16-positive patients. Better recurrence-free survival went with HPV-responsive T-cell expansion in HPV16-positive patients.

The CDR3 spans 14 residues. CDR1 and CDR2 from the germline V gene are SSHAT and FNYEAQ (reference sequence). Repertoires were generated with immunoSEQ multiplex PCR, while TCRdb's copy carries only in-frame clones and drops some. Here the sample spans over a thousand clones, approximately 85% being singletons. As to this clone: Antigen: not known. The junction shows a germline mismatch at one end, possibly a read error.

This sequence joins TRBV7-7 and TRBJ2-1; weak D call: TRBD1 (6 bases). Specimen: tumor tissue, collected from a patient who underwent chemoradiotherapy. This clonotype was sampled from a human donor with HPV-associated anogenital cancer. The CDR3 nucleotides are TGTGCTAGCAGCATTACAGGGTTGGACAATGAGCAGTTCTTC. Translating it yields CASSITGLDNEQFF.